A single sample is the source of the 2 T cell receptor beta chains below, sequenced in a study of blood T cells in healthy people across ages. It was with a sample-barcoded 5' primer and a J-beta primer mix that a second PCR of about 6 to 12 cycles was run. Each CDR3 protein is one row after TCRdb ran MiXCR on the 5' RACE reads. Among roughly 500,000 distinct CDR3 sequences listed, roughly 28% were seen once. The sequenced sample was blood. These receptors originate from an older woman in good health.

The chain joins TRBV20-1 to TRBJ2-2; maybe TRBD2 (5 bases). V shed 0 bases and J shed 6 bases, with 11 bases lying between them. This CDR3 comprises 14 residues. CDR1 is DFQATT and CDR2 is SNEGSKA in the germline V gene (reference sequence). The CDR3 sequence: CSAREPLASGELFF. The CDR3, as DNA: TGCAGTGCTAGAGAACCTCTAGCTTCCGGGGAGCTGTTTTTT.

The rearrangement joins TRBV30 to TRBJ1-4; D is unclear. Germline loops: CDR1 GTSNPN, CDR2 SVGIG (reference sequence). The CDR3 contains 12 residues. V was cut by 0 bases and J by 6 bases, with 5 bases left in between. The CDR3 DNA reads TGTGCCTGGAGTGTCGTGGATGAAAAACTGTTTTTT. This encodes CAWSVVDEKLFF.